This T cell receptor beta chain came from a study of PD-1 blockade in classical Hodgkin lymphoma. Study background: Nivolumab was given intravenously to patients at 3 mg/kg every 2 weeks.

As for time point: cycle 4 day 1 (C4D1), after less than 7 weeks of nivolumab. After autologous stem cell transplantation all patients relapsed, and prior brentuximab vedotin exposure differed between cohorts. CD4+ T cells were purified from thawed PBMCs by magnetic negative selection. A word on this clone: Antigen unknown.

Study observations and caveats: By C4D1, CD4+ diversity increased significantly, especially in complete responders. Newly diagnosed patients reportedly had lower baseline TCR diversity than healthy donors.

Repertoires were generated with immunoSEQ multiplex PCR, while TCRdb's copy carries only in-frame clones and drops some. The data hold 32,000 or so clones, with 86% observed a single time. The CDR3 has 14 amino acids. The V gene's germline CDR1 is MDHEN and CDR2 SYDVKM. V lost 9 bases and J lost 2, with 17 bases in between. The TCR was taken from a human donor with classical Hodgkin lymphoma. The gene calls are TRBV28 and TRBJ2-7; D is unclear. The input for sequencing was CD4+ T cells from blood, taken before the fourth cycle of nivolumab. CDR3 sequence (DNA): TGTGCCAGTACTCCTAGGACGGTTCCCTACGAGCAGTACTTC. Amino acids: CASTPRTVPYEQYF.